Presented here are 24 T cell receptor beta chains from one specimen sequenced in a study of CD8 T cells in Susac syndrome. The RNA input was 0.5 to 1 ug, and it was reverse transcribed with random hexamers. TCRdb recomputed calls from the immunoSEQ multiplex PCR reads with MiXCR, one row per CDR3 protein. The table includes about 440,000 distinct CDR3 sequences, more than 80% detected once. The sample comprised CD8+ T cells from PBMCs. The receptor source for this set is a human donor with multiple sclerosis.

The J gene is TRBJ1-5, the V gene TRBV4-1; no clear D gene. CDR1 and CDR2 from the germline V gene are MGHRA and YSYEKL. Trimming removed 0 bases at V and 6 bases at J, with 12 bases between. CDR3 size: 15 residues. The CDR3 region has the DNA TGCGCCAGCAGCCAAGAAAGGATGGGCGGTCAGCCCCAGCATTTT. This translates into CASSQERMGGQPQHF.

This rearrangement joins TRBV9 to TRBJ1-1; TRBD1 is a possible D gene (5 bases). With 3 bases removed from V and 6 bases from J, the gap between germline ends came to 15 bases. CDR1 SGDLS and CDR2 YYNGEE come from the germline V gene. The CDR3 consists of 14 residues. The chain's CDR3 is CASSDLDGAAEAFF. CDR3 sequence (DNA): TGTGCCAGCAGCGATCTCGACGGGGCGGCTGAAGCTTTCTTT.

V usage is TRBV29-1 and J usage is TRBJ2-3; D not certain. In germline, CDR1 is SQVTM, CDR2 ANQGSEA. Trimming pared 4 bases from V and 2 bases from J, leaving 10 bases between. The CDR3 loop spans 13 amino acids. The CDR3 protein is CSVVRQNTDTQYF. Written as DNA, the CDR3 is TGCAGCGTTGTTAGGCAAAACACAGATACGCAGTATTTT.

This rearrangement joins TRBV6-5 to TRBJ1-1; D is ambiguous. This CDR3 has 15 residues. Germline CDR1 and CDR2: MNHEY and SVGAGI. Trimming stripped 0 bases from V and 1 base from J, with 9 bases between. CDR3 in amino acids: CASSYSVKGNTEAFF. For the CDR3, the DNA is TGTGCCAGCAGTTACTCTGTAAAGGGGAACACTGAAGCTTTCTTT.

The CDR3 reads CASSDWDSNTEAFF. Written as DNA, the CDR3 is TGTGCCAGCAGTGACTGGGACAGCAACACTGAAGCTTTCTTT. The V gene is TRBV6-1, the J gene TRBJ1-1, with 7 bases that match TRBD1. Germline V lookup: CDR1 MNHNS, CDR2 SASEGT. V lost 3 bases, J lost 2 bases, and 3 bases stayed unmatched. This CDR3 has 14 amino acids.

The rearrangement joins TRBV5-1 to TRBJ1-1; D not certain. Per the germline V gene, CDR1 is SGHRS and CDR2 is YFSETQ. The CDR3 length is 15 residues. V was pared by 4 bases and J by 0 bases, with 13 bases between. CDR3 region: CASSGYLGMNTEAFF. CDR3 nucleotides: TGCGCCAGCAGCGGTTATCTGGGCATGAACACTGAAGCTTTCTTT.

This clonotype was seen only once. The CDR3 protein is CASSPSSSGYNEQFF. The CDR3 DNA follows: TGTGCCAGCAGCCCTAGTAGTTCGGGATACAATGAGCAGTTCTTC. The J gene is TRBJ2-1, the V gene TRBV6-5; D perhaps matches TRBD2 (5 bases). The CDR3 contains 15 residues. From germline, CDR1 is MNHEY and CDR2 SVGAGI. V lost 6 bases to trimming and J lost 4 bases, with 16 bases between them.

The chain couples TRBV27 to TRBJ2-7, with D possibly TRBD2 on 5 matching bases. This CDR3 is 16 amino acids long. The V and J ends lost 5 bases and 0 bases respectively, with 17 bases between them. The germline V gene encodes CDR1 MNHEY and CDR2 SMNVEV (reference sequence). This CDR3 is CASSPLVTGDSYEQYF. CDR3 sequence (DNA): TGTGCCAGCAGTCCCCTAGTTACCGGGGACTCCTACGAGCAGTACTTC.

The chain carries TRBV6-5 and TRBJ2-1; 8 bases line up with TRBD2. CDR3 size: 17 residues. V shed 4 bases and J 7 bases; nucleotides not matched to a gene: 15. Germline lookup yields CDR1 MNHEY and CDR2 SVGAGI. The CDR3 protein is CASSSSSGPNLGNEQFF. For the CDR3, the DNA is TGTGCCAGCAGTTCGTCTAGCGGGCCTAACCTTGGGAATGAGCAGTTCTTC.

The CDR3 loop reads CASSYLAGESAEQYF. The CDR3 nucleotides read TGTGCCAGCAGCTACCTAGCGGGCGAGTCGGCCGAGCAGTACTTC. The chain employs TRBV7-3 and TRBJ2-7, with 8 bases fitting TRBD2. Per germline, CDR1 SGHTA and CDR2 FQGTGA. V dropped 4 bases and J dropped 6; count of bases not matched to a gene: 11. The CDR3 is 15 residues long.

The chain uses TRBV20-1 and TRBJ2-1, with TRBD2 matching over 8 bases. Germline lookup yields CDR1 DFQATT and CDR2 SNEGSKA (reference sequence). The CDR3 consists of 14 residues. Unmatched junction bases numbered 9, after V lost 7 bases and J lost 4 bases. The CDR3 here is CSVTAGVSYNEQFF. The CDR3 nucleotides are TGCAGTGTGACAGCGGGAGTATCATACAATGAGCAGTTCTTC.

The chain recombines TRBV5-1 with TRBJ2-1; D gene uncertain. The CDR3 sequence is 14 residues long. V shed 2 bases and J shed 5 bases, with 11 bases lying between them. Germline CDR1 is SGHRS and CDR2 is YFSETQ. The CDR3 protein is CASSFLSSNNEQFF. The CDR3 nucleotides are TGCGCCAGCAGCTTTTTATCCAGCAACAATGAGCAGTTCTTC.

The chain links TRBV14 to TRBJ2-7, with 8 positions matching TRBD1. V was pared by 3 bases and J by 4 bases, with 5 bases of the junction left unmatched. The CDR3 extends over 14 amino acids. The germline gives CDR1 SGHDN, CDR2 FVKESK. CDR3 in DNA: TGTGCCAGCAGCCAGCGGGACAGGATTTACGAGCAGTACTTC. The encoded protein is CASSQRDRIYEQYF.

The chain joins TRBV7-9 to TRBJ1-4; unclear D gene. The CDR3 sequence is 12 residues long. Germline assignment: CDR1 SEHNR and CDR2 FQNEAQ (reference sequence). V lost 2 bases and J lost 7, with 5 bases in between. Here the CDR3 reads CASSLFVEKLFF. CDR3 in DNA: TGTGCCAGCAGCTTATTCGTTGAAAAACTGTTTTTT.

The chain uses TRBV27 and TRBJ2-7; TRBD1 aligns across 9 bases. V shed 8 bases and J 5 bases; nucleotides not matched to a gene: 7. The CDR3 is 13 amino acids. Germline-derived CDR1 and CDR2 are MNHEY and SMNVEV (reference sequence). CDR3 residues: CASGTGLWHEQYF. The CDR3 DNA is TGTGCCAGCGGGACAGGGCTTTGGCACGAGCAGTACTTC.

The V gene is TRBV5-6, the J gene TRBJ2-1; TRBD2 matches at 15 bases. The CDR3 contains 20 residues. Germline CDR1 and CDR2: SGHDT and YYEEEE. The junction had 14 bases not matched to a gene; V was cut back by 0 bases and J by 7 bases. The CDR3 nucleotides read TGTGCCAGCAGCTTGGATCTGTCCGGACTAGCGGGAGGGCCCTGGAATGAGCAGTTCTTC. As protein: CASSLDLSGLAGGPWNEQFF. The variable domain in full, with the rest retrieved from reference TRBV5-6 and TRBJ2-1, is DAGVTQSPTHLIKTRGQQVTLRCSPKSGHDTVSWYQQALGQGPQFIFQYYEEEERQRGNFPDRFSGHQFPNYSSELNVNALLLGDSALYLCASSLDLSGLAGGPWNEQFFGPGTRLTVL.

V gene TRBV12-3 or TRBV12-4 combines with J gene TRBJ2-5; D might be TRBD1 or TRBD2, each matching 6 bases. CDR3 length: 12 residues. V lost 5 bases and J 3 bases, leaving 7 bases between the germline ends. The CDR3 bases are TGTGCCAGCAGTAGGGGGGAAGAGACCCAGTACTTC. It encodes CASSRGEETQYF.

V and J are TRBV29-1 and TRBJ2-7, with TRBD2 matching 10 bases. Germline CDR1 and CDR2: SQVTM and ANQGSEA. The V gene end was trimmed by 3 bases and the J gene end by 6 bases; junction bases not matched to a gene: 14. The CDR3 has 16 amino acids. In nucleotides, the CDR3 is TGCAGCGTTGAGGGTTTGGAGCGGGAGGGCGTCTTCGAGCAGTACTTC. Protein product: CSVEGLEREGVFEQYF.

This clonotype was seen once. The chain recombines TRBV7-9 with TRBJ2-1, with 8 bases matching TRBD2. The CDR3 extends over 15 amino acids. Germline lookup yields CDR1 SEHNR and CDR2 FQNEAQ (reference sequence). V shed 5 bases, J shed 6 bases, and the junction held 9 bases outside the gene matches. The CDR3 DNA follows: TGTGCCAGCAGCCCCGGGACTAGTTCCATCAATGAGCAGTTCTTC. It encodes CASSPGTSSINEQFF.

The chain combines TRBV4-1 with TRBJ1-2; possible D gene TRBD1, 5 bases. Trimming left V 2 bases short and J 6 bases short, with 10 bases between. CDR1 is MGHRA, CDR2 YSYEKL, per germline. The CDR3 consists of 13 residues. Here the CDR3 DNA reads TGCGCCAGCAGCCAACAGGGAGGGAATGGCTACACCTTC. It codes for CASSQQGGNGYTF.

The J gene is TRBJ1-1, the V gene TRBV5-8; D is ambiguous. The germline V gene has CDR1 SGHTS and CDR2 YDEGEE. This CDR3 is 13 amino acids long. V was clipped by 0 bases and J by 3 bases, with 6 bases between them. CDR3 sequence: CASSLDIDTEAFF. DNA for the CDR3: TGTGCCAGCAGCTTGGATATTGACACTGAAGCTTTCTTT.

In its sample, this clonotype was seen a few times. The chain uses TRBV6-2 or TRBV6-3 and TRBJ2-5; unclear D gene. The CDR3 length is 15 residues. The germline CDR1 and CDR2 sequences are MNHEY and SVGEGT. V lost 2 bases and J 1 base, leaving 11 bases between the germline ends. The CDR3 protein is CASSYPGLIQETQYF. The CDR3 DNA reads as TGTGCCAGCAGTTACCCGGGCCTCATCCAAGAGACCCAGTACTTC.

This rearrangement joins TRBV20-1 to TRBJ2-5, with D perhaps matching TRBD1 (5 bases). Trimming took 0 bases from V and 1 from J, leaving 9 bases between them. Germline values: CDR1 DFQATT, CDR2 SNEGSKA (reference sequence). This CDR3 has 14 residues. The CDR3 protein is CSARDLGPQETQYF. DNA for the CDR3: TGCAGTGCTAGAGATCTGGGGCCCCAAGAGACCCAGTACTTC.

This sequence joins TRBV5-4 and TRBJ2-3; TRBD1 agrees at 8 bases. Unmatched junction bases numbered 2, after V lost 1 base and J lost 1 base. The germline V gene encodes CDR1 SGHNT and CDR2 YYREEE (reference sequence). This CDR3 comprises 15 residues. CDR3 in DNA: TGTGCCAGCAGCTTGTCGGGACAGGGCACAGATACGCAGTATTTT. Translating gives CASSLSGQGTDTQYF.